This TCR beta chain was sequenced during a study of shared clonotypes between healthy human individuals. At the level of the study: The cohort comprised a couple of women and a few men. Their ages spanned 18 to 49 years. The study, taken as a whole, reports: Generally, naive subsets (rather than memory subsets) showed larger estimated richness.

It was across several immunoSEQ plates that each subset's genomic DNA was evenly split. Generated by immunoSEQ multiplex PCR, the TCRdb table keeps only in-frame clones and is missing some. The data show 740,000 or so clones, around 73% seen once. About this clone itself: What it recognizes is unknown.

Recent acute infections and vaccinations were absent in the healthy HIV-negative adult donors. Trimming left V 2 bases short and J 3 bases short, with 9 bases between. CDR1 is SGHNT and CDR2 is YYREEE in the germline V gene (reference sequence). The length of the CDR3 is 14 residues. The specimen sequenced was memory CD4+ T cells sorted from blood. Subset indicated: CD45RA-negative fraction. The receptor comes from a woman in her 30s in good health. This chain uses TRBV5-4 with TRBJ2-1; D is possibly TRBD1 or TRBD2 (5 bases each). CDR3 protein: CASSFRGRYNEQFF. The DNA of the CDR3 is TGTGCCAGCAGCTTCCGGGGACGCTACAATGAGCAGTTCTTC.